Listed below are T cell receptor beta chains from one sample, sequenced in a study of blood T cell repertoires in COVID-19. Profiling relied on immunoSEQ multiplex PCR, and the TCRdb table lists in-frame clones only, not all of them. The table includes roughly 220,000 clones, about 88% detected once. Sample: peripheral blood. The origin of the receptors is a man aged 50-59 years who had recovered from COVID-19. Both conserved end residues are part of each CDR3. D genes are given only for firm matches. Only part of the rows carry a size: once, few, many, or a class if the clone is expanded.

D: TRBD2; size: -; V: TRBV5-3; J: TRBJ2-7; CDR3: CARSESGLAANSYEQYF; DNA: TGTGCCAGAAGCGAATCGGGACTAGCGGCTAACTCCTACGAGCAGTACTTC
D: -; size: -; V: TRBV7-4; J: TRBJ1-5; CDR3: CASRPNRVSNQPQHF; DNA: TGTGCCAGCAGACCAAACAGGGTTAGCAATCAGCCCCAGCATTTT
D: TRBD1; size: -; V: TRBV6-6; J: TRBJ1-5; CDR3: CASSQDRGDQPQHF; DNA: TGTGCCAGCAGCCAGGACAGGGGAGATCAGCCCCAGCATTTT
D: TRBD1; size: -; V: TRBV5-1; J: TRBJ2-2; CDR3: CASISGTGNTGELFF; DNA: TGCGCCAGCATCTCCGGGACAGGGAACACCGGGGAGCTGTTTTTT
D: -; size: -; V: TRBV18; J: TRBJ2-1; CDR3: CASSPYPRSSYNEQFF; DNA: TGTGCCAGCTCACCATATCCGCGTAGCTCCTACAATGAGCAGTTCTTC
D: TRBD2; size: -; V: TRBV3-1/TRBV3-2; J: TRBJ2-5; CDR3: CASSQDKGLAGVVETQYF; DNA: TGTGCCAGCAGCCAAGATAAAGGACTAGCGGGAGTAGTGGAGACCCAGTACTTC
D: TRBD1; size: -; V: TRBV16; J: TRBJ1-4; CDR3: CASSGQGATNEKLFF; DNA: TGTGCCAGCAGCGGACAGGGGGCAACTAATGAAAAACTGTTTTTT
D: -; size: -; V: TRBV19; J: TRBJ2-1; CDR3: CASSIDLIQAASYNEQFF; DNA: TGTGCCAGTAGTATAGATCTCATACAGGCAGCTTCCTACAATGAGCAGTTCTTC
D: -; size: once; V: TRBV11-2; J: TRBJ1-3; CDR3: CASSLDRGSGNTIYF; DNA: TGTGCCAGCAGCTTAGATAGGGGCTCTGGAAACACCATATATTTT
D: TRBD1; size: -; V: TRBV27; J: TRBJ1-2; CDR3: CASKDRDYGYTF; DNA: TGTGCCAGCAAAGACAGGGACTATGGCTACACCTTC
D: -; size: -; V: TRBV11-2; J: TRBJ2-1; CDR3: CASSLGELRFF; DNA: TGTGCCAGCAGCTTAGGTGAACTACGGTTCTTC
D: -; size: -; V: TRBV30; J: TRBJ2-1; CDR3: CAWNRLARYSGSYNEQFF; DNA: TGTGCCTGGAATCGGCTAGCGAGATACTCAGGCTCCTACAATGAGCAGTTCTTC
D: TRBD2; size: -; V: TRBV28; J: TRBJ2-7; CDR3: CASGGTSGLYEQYF; DNA: TGTGCCAGCGGAGGGACTAGCGGACTCTACGAGCAGTACTTC
D: -; size: -; V: TRBV24-1; J: TRBJ2-3; CDR3: CATGPLGSTDTQYF; DNA: TGTGCCACCGGCCCCCTCGGGAGCACAGATACGCAGTATTTT
D: TRBD2; size: once; V: TRBV28; J: TRBJ2-3; CDR3: CASSLGAGRVPDTQYF; DNA: TGTGCCAGCAGTTTAGGGGCCGGGAGGGTCCCAGATACGCAGTATTTT
D: TRBD2; size: -; V: TRBV5-1; J: TRBJ2-1; CDR3: CASLRVAGVGLNEQFF; DNA: TGCGCCAGCCTGAGGGTAGCGGGAGTAGGGCTAAATGAGCAGTTCTTC
D: -; size: few; V: TRBV6-5; J: TRBJ1-5; CDR3: CASSRTSGSNQPQHF; DNA: TGTGCCAGCAGCCGGACCAGCGGAAGCAATCAGCCCCAGCATTTT
D: -; size: -; V: TRBV18; J: TRBJ1-2; CDR3: CASSPDSFSGYTF; DNA: TGTGCCAGCTCACCCGACAGTTTCAGTGGCTACACCTTC
D: TRBD2; size: -; V: TRBV28; J: TRBJ2-1; CDR3: CASSPRKTSGSSNNEQFF; DNA: TGTGCCAGCAGTCCCCGGAAGACTAGCGGGAGCTCTAACAATGAGCAGTTCTTC
D: -; size: -; V: TRBV19; J: TRBJ2-7; CDR3: CASSTGVSPYEQYF; DNA: TGTGCCAGTAGTACCGGGGTCTCGCCCTACGAGCAGTACTTC
D: -; size: -; V: TRBV5-6; J: TRBJ2-7; CDR3: CASSQGLSYEQYF; DNA: TGTGCCAGCAGCCAGGGACTCTCCTACGAGCAGTACTTC
D: -; size: -; V: TRBV7-9; J: TRBJ1-3; CDR3: CASTPGTGFDRSSGNTIYF; DNA: TGTGCCAGCACCCCAGGAACAGGGTTTGATAGGAGCTCTGGAAACACCATATATTTT